The 10 T cell receptor beta chains below come from one sample, sequenced in a study of shared clonotypes between healthy human individuals. Profiling relied on immunoSEQ multiplex PCR, and the TCRdb table lists in-frame clones only, not all of them. This repertoire shows around 2.5 million clones, 80% to 95% found once; its top ten account for 0.36%. Material: naive CD4+ T cells from PBMCs. Subset described: CD45RA+ positively selected. These receptor sequences come from a man aged 18 to 35 in good health. Some clones in this sample may be carry-over from other donors' samples.

This clone occurred once. This chain joins TRBV7-2 and TRBJ2-1; possible D gene TRBD2, 5 bases. The CDR3 runs to 13 residues. Germline CDR1 and CDR2: SGHTA and FQGNSA. Between the trimmed V and J ends, which lost 5 bases and 10 bases, there was a span of 15 bases. CDR3 residues: CASSQIATGEQFF. The CDR3 DNA is TGTGCCAGCAGCCAAATAGCGACGGGGGAGCAGTTCTTC.

As for this clone: Other DNA sequences in the sample encode the same CDR3. The V gene is TRBV18, the J gene TRBJ2-5; TRBD1 matches at 12 bases. Germline CDR1 reads KGHSH; CDR2 reads LQKENI. CDR3 size: 17 residues. V lost 3 bases and J lost 5; bases outside the gene matches: 10. CDR3 region: CASSPTTGQGAWETQYF. The DNA of the CDR3 is TGTGCCAGCTCACCTACGACGGGACAGGGGGCTTGGGAGACCCAGTACTTC.

Comment on this clone: The same CDR3 can be traced to other DNA sequences in this sample. The V and J genes are TRBV28 and TRBJ1-4, with no clear D. Germline CDR1 and CDR2: MDHEN and SYDVKM. The CDR3 is 11 residues long. Trimming removed 3 bases at V and 6 bases at J, with 2 bases between. Here the CDR3 DNA reads TGTGCCAGCAGTTTTTATGAAAAACTGTTTTTT. Its translation: CASSFYEKLFF.

About this clone: Other DNA sequences in this specimen translate into the identical CDR3. The chain couples TRBV19 to TRBJ2-5, with TRBD1 as a possible D gene (6 bases). The V and J ends lost 6 bases and 1 base respectively, with 9 bases between them. CDR3 size: 13 residues. Looked up from germline, CDR1 is LNHDA and CDR2 is SQIVND (reference sequence). The CDR3 loop is CASSRTVQETQYF. The CDR3 DNA sequence: TGTGCCAGTAGCCGGACAGTCCAAGAGACCCAGTACTTC.

The chain employs TRBV15 and TRBJ2-3, with unresolved D. Germline CDR1 is LNHNV and CDR2 is YYDKDF (reference sequence). Trimming took 1 base from V and 2 from J, leaving 10 bases between them. CDR3 length: 15 amino acids. The CDR3 loop reads CATSRAGDHTDTQYF. The CDR3 DNA sequence: TGTGCCACCAGCAGAGCGGGTGACCACACAGATACGCAGTATTTT.

The gene calls are TRBV27 and TRBJ1-2; 10 nucleotides match TRBD1. CDR1 is MNHEY and CDR2 is SMNVEV in the germline V gene (reference sequence). There are 12 residues in the CDR3. V dropped 4 bases and J dropped 7; count of bases not matched to a gene: 0. Written as DNA, the CDR3 is TGTGCCAGCAGTTGGACAGGGGGTGGCTACACCTTC. Translating gives CASSWTGGGYTF.

To note about this clone: This specimen includes other DNA sequences encoding the same CDR3. The rearrangement joins TRBV11-2 to TRBJ2-5; unclear D gene. CDR3 length equals 12 residues. Looked up from germline, CDR1 is SGHAT and CDR2 is FQNNGV. Trimming removed 5 bases from V and 3 bases from J, with 7 bases in between. CDR3 DNA sequence: TGTGCCAGCAGCCTCCGGGAAGAGACCCAGTACTTC. It yields the protein CASSLREETQYF.

V is TRBV6-1 and J is TRBJ2-1, with D unresolved. CDR3 length: 11 amino acids. Trimming cost V 4 bases and J 9 bases, with 7 bases left between them. Germline V gives CDR1 MNHNS, CDR2 SASEGT. The chain's CDR3 is CASSADLEQFF. CDR3 in DNA: TGTGCCAGCAGTGCGGACCTTGAGCAGTTCTTC.

V gene TRBV4-1 combines with J gene TRBJ2-1; the D gene is possibly TRBD2 (5 bases). The CDR3 is made up of 14 amino acids. Germline values: CDR1 MGHRA, CDR2 YSYEKL. V lost 11 bases to trimming and J lost 5 bases, with 19 bases between them. The CDR3 protein is CASKTEVLDNEQFF. DNA for the CDR3: TGCGCCTCTAAGACGGAGGTTTTAGACAATGAGCAGTTCTTC.

This clone was observed a handful of times. Other DNA sequences in the same sample also yield this CDR3. The chain combines TRBV6-5 with TRBJ1-5; weak D call: TRBD1 (5 bases). Trimming cost V 2 bases and J 3 bases, with 8 bases left between them. Germline CDR1 MNHEY, CDR2 SVGAGI. CDR3 size: 14 residues. The CDR3, as DNA: TGTGCCAGCAGTTACAGCAGGGACAATCAGCCCCAGCATTTT. Its translation is CASSYSRDNQPQHF.